The table lists the clone carrying this TCR beta chain with a few counts. Its antigen is still unknown. Every isolated RNA sample was fully reverse transcribed, so sequencing captured expressed TCRB transcripts. Naive, central memory and regulatory T cell samples produced a mean of approximately 3.6 million reads. Sequencing was performed with immunoSEQ multiplex PCR; in TCRdb, only in-frame clones are kept and a portion is missing. The table records over 150,000 clones, around 8% of them present only once. Each of the CD4+ naive, central memory, regulatory and stem cell-like memory populations was sorted via CD45RO/CCR7/CD25/CD127/CD95/CD27. This record belongs to a study of beta chain features in type 1 diabetes. Study-wide findings and caveats: Type 1 diabetes patients had TCRB CDR3s that were shorter (moderately but significantly so) in all four CD4+ subsets.

This CDR3 region has 17 residues. CDR1 is SGDLS and CDR2 is YYNGEE in the germline V gene. Trimming removed 0 bases from V and 6 bases from J; junction bases left unmatched: 14. The sequenced sample consisted of central memory CD4+ T cells from blood. The chain recombines TRBV9 with TRBJ2-7; TRBD2 matches 8 bases. This TCR was sampled from a man younger than 35 in good health. CDR3 amino acids: CASSVGPYTSGGGEQYF. CDR3 DNA sequence: TGTGCCAGCAGCGTAGGCCCATACACTAGCGGCGGGGGCGAGCAGTACTTC.